This T cell receptor (beta chain) was recorded in a study of blood T cell repertoires in COVID-19. As handled by the study authors: From reference gene primer amplification, estimates of nucleated cell counts were derived. Assay used: immunoSEQ multiplex PCR; TCRdb lists only in-frame clones, some missing. The DNA gave D and trimming, while V, J and clone size come from that table. In the table there are roughly 160,000 clones, approximately 86% of which are singletons. Germline CDR1 is LGHDT and CDR2 is YNNKEL (reference sequence). The V gene end was trimmed by 2 bases and the J gene end by 3 bases; junction bases not matched to a gene: 13. The CDR3 sequence is 18 residues long.

The chain is built from TRBV3-1 (or the pseudogene TRBV3-2) and TRBJ2-1; TRBD1 agrees at 7 bases. This TCR derives from a man in his fifties or sixties who had recovered from COVID-19. Sample: PBMCs or T cells enriched from blood (not recorded which). CDR3 region: CASSQLSGTARFYNEQFF. CDR3 sequence (DNA): TGTGCCAGCAGCCAACTTTCCGGGACAGCTCGCTTCTACAATGAGCAGTTCTTC.